This TCR beta chain was sequenced for a study of blood T cells in healthy people across ages. Comments on this clonotype: Antigen unknown.

Germline values: CDR1 MNHEY, CDR2 SVGEGT. The CDR3 totals 11 residues. The ends were cut back, 6 bases at V and 10 bases at J, with 10 bases in the middle. The second PCR ran about 6 to 12 cycles with a sample-barcoded 5' primer and J-beta primers. Each CDR3 protein gets one entry after TCRdb re-called the 5' RACE reads with MiXCR. The repertoire holds fewer than 2 million distinct CDR3 sequences, with about two fifths as singletons. Whole-study results and caveats: There was no known CMV status for donors, so expanded clonotype changes were possibly confounded.

The chain carries TRBV6-2 or TRBV6-3 and TRBJ2-1; D unclear. This sequence originates from a human donor in good health. Sequenced sample: blood. Written as DNA, the CDR3 is TGTGCCAGCAGGCTACAGATGGAGCAGTTCTTC. It codes for CASRLQMEQFF.